This T cell receptor (beta chain) was profiled in a study of Graves' ophthalmopathy and Graves' hyperthyroidism. Study-level points and caveats: Most thyroid-expanded clonotypes exceeding 0.001 frequency were also found in blood. Its predictions of ophthalmopathy progression gave the model over 65% sensitivity and roughly 72% specificity.

This clonotype was counted many times. Its antigen is still unknown. The authors amplified TCR beta CDR3 regions, and they did so from RNA transcripts for repertoire sequencing. An initial RT-PCR round employing HTBI primers preceded a second-round multiplex PCR. TCRdb processed the multiplex PCR reads anew with MiXCR; each CDR3 protein has one entry. The sample has about 550,000 distinct CDR3 sequences, less than 40% seen once; the top ten hold 3.5% to 5%. Only newly diagnosed hyperthyroidism patients aged 18 to 65, with under 2 months' duration, were enrolled. With V trimmed by 1 base and J by 1 base, 9 bases remained unmatched. Germline V gene sequence: CDR1 LNHNV, CDR2 YYDKDF (reference sequence). The CDR3 is 17 amino acids.

The sequence came from an adult man with Graves' hyperthyroidism. This chain uses TRBV15 with TRBJ2-7; TRBD1 matches at 8 bases. The sequencing sample was made of peripheral blood or thyroid tissue (not recorded which). CDR3 DNA sequence: TGTGCCACCAGCAGAGTTACCGGGACAGGTAATTCCTACGAGCAGTACTTC. This sequence encodes CATSRVTGTGNSYEQYF. Together with reference TRBV15 and TRBJ2-7, the CDR3 gives the full variable domain: DAMVIQNPRYQVTQFGKPVTLSCSQTLNHNVMYWYQQKSSQAPKLLFHYYDKDFNNEADTPDNFQSRRPNTSFCFLDIRSPGLGDTAMYLCATSRVTGTGNSYEQYFGPGTRLTVT.